The 28 T cell receptor beta chains reported below all come from one sample, sequenced in a study of Ad26.COV2.S vaccination and SARS-CoV-2 variants (dated by TCRdb to the early 2020s). The library was produced with the immunoSEQ multiplex PCR assay. Imported from immuneACCESS, the table was reduced by TCRdb to in-frame sequences with V and J called. These copies leave out some clones; in studies compared against another copy, an unresolved V gene accounts for under half, and the cause of the remainder is not known. This sample has 300,000 to 350,000 clones in its table, and approximately 80% of those were observed once. The leading ten clones occupy around 2.2% of the sample. Interpreted using the paper, the treatment or condition label stands for: 19 received Ad26.COV2.S at low or high dose, single or two shots; about 5 received placebo; per-sample allocation not given. Repertoires of vaccine and placebo recipients were sequenced from samples collected on day 63 after the first injection.

Specimen: peripheral blood, collected in a trial of Ad26.COV2.S vaccine versus placebo. The receptors here all came from a person aged 18-60 years who received the Ad26.COV2.S COVID-19 vaccine or a placebo.

V gene TRBV7-2 combines with J gene TRBJ2-7; tentatively, D is TRBD1 (6 bases). CDR1 is SGHTA and CDR2 is FQGNSA in the germline V gene. The CDR3 loop spans 14 amino acids. With 2 bases removed from V and 5 bases from J, the gap between germline ends came to 13 bases. CDR3 protein: CASSLRQGSNEQYF. The DNA of the CDR3 is TGTGCCAGCAGCTTAAGGCAGGGGTCAAACGAGCAGTACTTC.

CDR3 nucleotide sequence: TGCGCCAGCAGCTTATCCGGGACTACCGAGACCCAGTACTTC. It specifies CASSLSGTTETQYF. This sequence joins TRBV5-1 and TRBJ2-5, with TRBD2 identical over 7 bases. CDR1 is SGHRS, CDR2 YFSETQ, per germline. The CDR3 consists of 14 residues. V lost 2 bases, J lost 5 bases, and 6 bases stayed unmatched.

This clone appeared once. The V and J genes are TRBV18 and TRBJ1-1, with D perhaps TRBD1 (6 bases). The V end was cut by 6 bases, the J end by 3 bases, with 17 bases between. Germline assignment: CDR1 KGHSH and CDR2 LQKENI. The CDR3 has 15 amino acids. As DNA, the CDR3 is TGTGCCAGCTCCCCTGGAGGGGGGACCTACACTGAAGCTTTCTTT. This gives the protein CASSPGGGTYTEAFF.

The V and J genes are TRBV28 and TRBJ1-1; unclear D gene. The CDR3 has 11 residues. The germline CDR1 and CDR2 sequences are MDHEN and SYDVKM. The V end lost 5 bases, the J end lost 10 bases, and 11 bases lay between the germline ends. CDR3 sequence: CASSTTRAAFF. Here the CDR3 DNA reads TGTGCCAGCAGTACAACCCGGGCAGCTTTCTTT.

CDR3 in amino acids: CASSYRGGVETQYF. The CDR3 DNA is TGTGCCAGCAGTTATCGCGGCGGGGTGGAGACCCAGTACTTC. This chain joins TRBV28 and TRBJ2-5; a possible D gene is TRBD2 (6 bases). From germline, CDR1 is MDHEN and CDR2 SYDVKM. V was cut by 4 bases and J by 5 bases, with 14 bases left in between. The CDR3 is 14 residues long.

This clone appeared a few times. The V call is TRBV29-1, the J call TRBJ1-1, with a tentative D call TRBD1 (6 bases). CDR3 length: 11 residues. Deletions cut 6 bases from V and 3 bases from J, with 8 bases between. CDR1 and CDR2 from the germline V gene are SQVTM and ANQGSEA. CDR3 DNA sequence: TGCAGCGTCCGACAGGACACTGAAGCTTTCTTT. Translation: CSVRQDTEAFF.

This chain joins TRBV7-3 and TRBJ1-1; TRBD1 agrees at 8 bases. The V gene end was trimmed by 3 bases and the J gene end by 0 bases; junction bases not matched to a gene: 6. The CDR3 is 16 residues long. CDR1 and CDR2 from the germline V gene are SGHTA and FQGTGA. CDR3 loop: CASSLIWTGMNTEAFF. The CDR3 DNA reads as TGTGCCAGCAGCTTGATCTGGACAGGGATGAACACTGAAGCTTTCTTT.

This clone has just a few counts. The chain combines TRBV10-3 with TRBJ1-1; TRBD1 matches 11 bases. Germline CDR1 is ENHRY and CDR2 is SYGVKD. Unmatched junction bases numbered 5, after V lost 6 bases and J lost 8 bases. CDR3 length: 13 amino acids. CDR3 sequence reads: CAISPRDRGEAFF. CDR3 DNA: TGTGCCATCAGCCCCCGGGACAGGGGGGAAGCTTTCTTT.

The chain uses TRBV19 and TRBJ2-2; 7 nucleotides line up with TRBD1. The CDR3 consists of 13 residues. The V gene end was trimmed by 4 bases and the J gene end by 7 bases; junction bases not matched to a gene: 3. CDR1 LNHDA and CDR2 SQIVND come from the germline V gene (reference sequence). Written as DNA, the CDR3 is TGTGCCAGTAGTAGAGACAGGGTCGGGGAGCTGTTTTTT. It translates to CASSRDRVGELFF.

The chain combines TRBV3-1 (or the pseudogene TRBV3-2) with TRBJ2-7; D may be TRBD2 (5 bases). The CDR3 is 11 amino acids. Germline CDR1 reads LGHDT; CDR2 reads YNNKEL (reference sequence). Deletions cut 4 bases from V and 6 bases from J, with 7 bases between. The CDR3 region has the DNA TGTGCCAGCAGCCTCCGGGGCGAGCAGTACTTC. Translating gives CASSLRGEQYF.

This chain connects TRBV28 to TRBJ2-1; TRBD2 matches at 9 bases. With V trimmed by 3 bases and J by 8 bases, 11 bases remained unmatched. Germline lookup yields CDR1 MDHEN and CDR2 SYDVKM. The CDR3 spans 16 residues. CDR3 sequence (DNA): TGTGCCAGCAGTTTGCCACTAGCGGGCAAGCAGTATGAGCAGTTCTTC. It specifies CASSLPLAGKQYEQFF.

This clone was seen once. This chain uses TRBV6-2 or TRBV6-3 with TRBJ2-3, with 8 bases that match TRBD2. Germline CDR1 reads MNHEY; CDR2 reads SVGEGT. V lost 0 bases, J lost 5 bases, and 7 bases stayed unmatched. CDR3 size: 16 residues. The CDR3 loop reads CASSYSLRGEKDTQYF. CDR3 in DNA: TGTGCCAGCAGTTACTCTTTGCGGGGGGAGAAAGATACGCAGTATTTT.

The chain uses TRBV5-1 and TRBJ2-7, with 7 nucleotides matching TRBD1. Looked up from germline, CDR1 is SGHRS and CDR2 is YFSETQ. J lost 2 bases, V lost 0 bases, and 5 bases had no gene match. This CDR3 is built from 15 residues. CDR3 amino acids: CASSLGDSPTYEQYF. DNA for the CDR3: TGCGCCAGCAGCTTGGGGGACAGCCCAACCTACGAGCAGTACTTC.

V gene TRBV29-1 combines with J gene TRBJ1-2, with a possible D match to TRBD1 (5 bases). Germline-derived CDR1 and CDR2 are SQVTM and ANQGSEA. Trimming removed 8 bases at V and 5 bases at J, with 24 bases between. CDR3 length: 15 amino acids. CDR3 protein: CSPDGGGILGYGYTF. The CDR3 DNA reads as TGCAGCCCCGATGGGGGGGGGATTTTGGGGTATGGCTACACCTTC. The variable domain in full, with the rest retrieved from reference TRBV29-1 and TRBJ1-2, is SAVISQKPSRDICQRGTSLTIQCQVDSQVTMMFWYRQQPGQSLTLIATANQGSEATYESGFVIDKFPISRPNLTFSTLTVSNMSPEDSSIYLCSPDGGGILGYGYTFGSGTRLTVV.

The V call is TRBV5-4, the J call TRBJ1-2; the D is unclear. Trimming shortened V by 4 bases and J by 7 bases, and 14 bases separated the two germline ends. The CDR3 length is 13 residues. Germline assignment: CDR1 SGHNT and CDR2 YYREEE (reference sequence). CDR3 region: CASSLPTVPGYTF. CDR3 sequence (DNA): TGTGCCAGCAGCCTTCCGACGGTTCCTGGCTACACCTTC.

This chain connects TRBV9 to TRBJ2-5; D is unresolved. Germline V gives CDR1 SGDLS, CDR2 YYNGEE. The V gene lost 0 bases and the J gene lost 5 bases, with 14 bases spanning the gap. The CDR3 contains 15 residues. The chain's CDR3 is CASSVEGFGRETQYF. Here the CDR3 DNA reads TGTGCCAGCAGCGTAGAGGGTTTCGGTAGGGAGACCCAGTACTTC.

This sequence joins TRBV12-5 and TRBJ2-1; D unclear. The CDR3 is 17 amino acids. Germline V lookup: CDR1 LGHNT, CDR2 FRNRAP. Trimming stripped 0 bases from V and 0 bases from J, with 12 bases between. The CDR3 DNA sequence: TGTGCTAGTGGTTTGGTACTGTTGAGGAGCTCCTACAATGAGCAGTTCTTC. The encoded protein is CASGLVLLRSSYNEQFF.

This clone was recorded only once. The rearrangement joins TRBV20-1 to TRBJ1-2; D unresolved. The CDR3 extends over 11 amino acids. CDR1 is DFQATT, CDR2 SNEGSKA, per germline (reference sequence). Trimming removed 5 bases at V and 4 bases at J, with 8 bases between. The CDR3 coding sequence is TGCAGTGCTCGACACGTCTATGGCTACACCTTC. Translating gives CSARHVYGYTF.

The chain recombines TRBV11-3 with TRBJ1-3, with D uncertain. V was shortened by 3 bases and J by 0 bases, with 6 bases between the two germline ends. This CDR3 is 14 amino acids long. The germline V gene has CDR1 SGHNT and CDR2 YENEEA. For the CDR3, the DNA is TGTGCCAGCAGCTTTGAGGGCTCTGGAAACACCATATATTTT. This gives the protein CASSFEGSGNTIYF.

The chain has TRBV14 and TRBJ1-4; no clear D gene. There are 13 residues in the CDR3. V shed 4 bases and J shed 7 bases, with 10 bases lying between them. Germline V CDR1 and CDR2: SGHDN, FVKESK. The CDR3 region is CASSRWAGEKLFF. The CDR3, as DNA: TGTGCCAGCAGCCGGTGGGCAGGTGAAAAACTGTTTTTT.

V usage is TRBV29-1 and J usage is TRBJ1-4; weak D call: TRBD1 (5 bases). The CDR3 consists of 12 residues. V lost 7 bases to trimming and J lost 5 bases, with 11 bases between them. Germline V lookup: CDR1 SQVTM, CDR2 ANQGSEA. As DNA, the CDR3 is TGCAGCGCGACAGCTCAGAATGAAAAACTGTTTTTT. Its translation is CSATAQNEKLFF.

The rearrangement joins TRBV6-6 to TRBJ1-4; a possible D gene is TRBD1 (6 bases). V was trimmed by 4 bases and J by 3 bases, leaving 12 bases between them. Per the germline V gene, CDR1 is MNHNY and CDR2 is SVGAGI (reference sequence). The CDR3 is 15 residues long. Here the CDR3 reads CASSSTRGPNEKLFF. CDR3 nucleotide sequence: TGTGCCAGCAGTTCCACCAGGGGTCCTAATGAAAAACTGTTTTTT.

V usage is TRBV5-1 and J usage is TRBJ1-2, with D possibly TRBD1 on 6 matching bases. V shed 4 bases and J shed 4 bases, with 11 bases lying between them. This CDR3 has 13 residues. In germline, CDR1 is SGHRS, CDR2 YFSETQ. The CDR3 spells CASSADSFYGYTF. CDR3 bases: TGCGCCAGCAGCGCGGACAGCTTCTATGGCTACACCTTC.

This chain connects TRBV30 to TRBJ1-6; tentatively, D is TRBD1 (6 bases). Looked up from germline, CDR1 is GTSNPN and CDR2 is SVGIG (reference sequence). The CDR3 covers 17 residues. Trimming removed 3 bases at V and 10 bases at J, with 25 bases between. Written as DNA, the CDR3 is TGTGCCTGGAGGACCCCGGGGTCAGGGGTAAATCGGTCACCCCTCCACTTT. The encoded protein is CAWRTPGSGVNRSPLHF.

CDR3 coding DNA: TGTGCCACCAGTGATTTGCTCCCTCAGGGAAGCTCCTACAATGAGCAGTTCTTC. It specifies CATSDLLPQGSSYNEQFF. The rearrangement uses TRBV24-1 and TRBJ2-1; the D gene is possibly TRBD1 (5 bases). V was clipped by 0 bases and J by 0 bases, with 14 bases between them. Per the germline V gene, CDR1 is KGHDR and CDR2 is SFDVKD. This CDR3 has 18 residues.

The chain joins TRBV2 to TRBJ2-5, with no clear D. The V and J ends lost 1 base and 5 bases respectively, with 17 bases between them. Germline V gives CDR1 SNHLY, CDR2 FYNNEI. The CDR3 contains 16 residues. CDR3 residues: CASSEDVRRKTETQYF. The CDR3 nucleotides read TGTGCCAGCAGTGAAGACGTCAGGCGGAAAACGGAGACCCAGTACTTC.

The chain joins TRBV19 to TRBJ1-2; 8 positions match TRBD1. The CDR3 is 13 residues long. Germline trimming cut 6 bases from V and 3 bases from J; bases unmatched to any gene: 3. Germline V gives CDR1 LNHDA, CDR2 SQIVND (reference sequence). The CDR3 loop is CASRPDRDYGYTF. The CDR3 coding sequence is TGTGCCAGTAGACCGGACAGGGACTATGGCTACACCTTC.

For this clone: This specimen includes other DNA sequences encoding the same CDR3. The chain carries TRBV24-1 and TRBJ2-3; 9 bases map to TRBD2. Trimming took 4 bases from V and 0 from J; bases not matched to a gene: 4. This CDR3 spans 16 amino acids. Germline V CDR1 and CDR2: KGHDR, SFDVKD. The CDR3 loop is CATSDPSGGSTDTQYF. The CDR3 coding sequence is TGTGCCACCAGTGACCCCAGCGGGGGGAGCACAGATACGCAGTATTTT.